This T cell receptor (beta chain) was retrieved from a study of shared clonotypes between healthy human individuals. In the original workflow: Owing to the provision of junction-only sequences devoid of quality scores by immunoSEQ, filtering differed. The method was immunoSEQ multiplex PCR; TCRdb's version includes in-frame clones alone and lacks a portion of them. V and J calls and clone size are those listed in that table; D and trimming were worked out from the DNA. The sample has around 1.4 million clones, 98% seen once; the top ten hold about 0.35%. Trimming removed 0 bases from V and 3 bases from J, with 8 bases in between. The CDR3 extends over 14 amino acids. The V gene's germline CDR1 is MNHEY and CDR2 SVGAGI. General study findings and limits: Clonotype sharing levels among donors were expected to vary with sequencing depth.

In the case of this clone: What it recognizes is unknown.

Participating donors were healthy, HIV-negative adults free of recent acute infections or vaccinations. This chain uses TRBV6-5 with TRBJ2-5; D might be TRBD2 (5 bases). The source is a man younger than 40 in good health. Sequences were obtained from naive CD4+ T cells sorted from blood. Subset here: CD45RA+ positively selected. This CDR3 is CASSYSYGKETQYF. CDR3 nucleotides: TGTGCCAGCAGTTACTCGTACGGGAAAGAGACCCAGTACTTC.